These 17 T cell receptor beta chains were all obtained from the same sample, sequenced in a study of blood T cell repertoires in COVID-19. Assay used: immunoSEQ multiplex PCR; TCRdb lists only in-frame clones, some missing. This table has about half a million clones, around nine tenths appearing once. Sample: PBMCs or T cells enriched from blood (not recorded which). All receptors derive from a woman in her sixties or seventies who had recovered from COVID-19.

The rearrangement joins TRBV24-1 to TRBJ1-4; 7 positions agree with TRBD1. The CDR3 runs 13 residues. The ends lost 6 bases at V and 4 bases at J; junction bases unmatched: 1. Germline V gives CDR1 KGHDR, CDR2 SFDVKD. The CDR3 sequence: CATSNRGNEKLFF. In DNA, the CDR3 is TGTGCCACCAGTAACAGGGGTAATGAAAAACTGTTTTTT.

The table lists this clone with a count of one. V and J are TRBV19 and TRBJ2-7; D might be TRBD1 (6 bases). CDR3 length equals 15 residues. Trimming stripped 5 bases from V and 3 bases from J, with 17 bases between. From germline, CDR1 is LNHDA and CDR2 SQIVND (reference sequence). The CDR3 sequence: CASSQPGHTFYEQYF. The CDR3 DNA reads as TGTGCCAGTAGTCAACCGGGACACACCTTCTACGAGCAGTACTTC.

The CDR3 nucleotides read TGTGCCAGCAACAGGGTAAAGGATTCACCCCTCCACTTT. Translated, it gives CASNRVKDSPLHF. The chain combines TRBV2 with TRBJ1-6; TRBD1 might be the D (6 bases). The CDR3 consists of 13 residues. Germline V lookup: CDR1 SNHLY, CDR2 FYNNEI. V lost 7 bases and J 8 bases, leaving 12 bases between the germline ends. Full variable domain (rest looked up from reference TRBV2 and TRBJ1-6): EPEVTQTPSHQVTQMGQEVILRCVPISNHLYFYWYRQILGQKVEFLVSFYNNEISEKSEIFDDQFSVERPDGSNFTLKIRSTKLEDSAMYFCASNRVKDSPLHFGNGTRLTVT.

The chain recombines TRBV4-1 with TRBJ1-4; 9 bases are shared with TRBD1. The CDR3 extends over 16 amino acids. The V gene end was trimmed by 1 base and the J gene end by 8 bases; junction bases not matched to a gene: 8. Germline V gives CDR1 MGHRA, CDR2 YSYEKL. The CDR3 sequence: CASSQVAGTGWEKLFF. The CDR3 coding sequence is TGCGCCAGCAGCCAAGTCGCCGGGACAGGGTGGGAAAAACTGTTTTTT.

The chain links TRBV5-1 to TRBJ1-4, with a possible D match to TRBD1 (6 bases). The CDR3 consists of 15 residues. Germline CDR1 is SGHRS and CDR2 is YFSETQ. Trimming removed 4 bases at V and 3 bases at J, with 13 bases between. This chain's CDR3 is CASSVQGTSNEKLFF. Written as DNA, the CDR3 is TGCGCCAGCAGCGTACAGGGAACCTCTAATGAAAAACTGTTTTTT. The variable domain in full, completed from reference TRBV5-1 and TRBJ1-4, reads KAGVTQTPRYLIKTRGQQVTLSCSPISGHRSVSWYQQTPGQGLQFLFEYFSETQRNKGNFPGRFSGRQFSNSRSEMNVSTLELGDSALYLCASSVQGTSNEKLFFGSGTQLSVL.

The genes are TRBV20-1 and TRBJ2-5; D uncertain. The CDR3 sequence is 11 residues long. Germline V gene sequence: CDR1 DFQATT, CDR2 SNEGSKA (reference sequence). Trimming left V 6 bases short and J 4 bases short, with 9 bases between. CDR3 amino acids: CSALFRETQYF. The CDR3 DNA sequence: TGCAGTGCCTTATTTCGAGAGACCCAGTACTTC.

The V call is TRBV27, the J call TRBJ2-1, with D unresolved. This CDR3 comprises 17 residues. CDR1 and CDR2 (germline): MNHEY, SMNVEV (reference sequence). Deletions cut 5 bases from V and 0 bases from J, with 17 bases between. CDR3 DNA sequence: TGTGCCAGCAGTCCAGACACAGCCTTGGGCTCCTACAATGAGCAGTTCTTC. Translating gives CASSPDTALGSYNEQFF.

Here the CDR3 DNA reads TGTGCCATCAGAGCTGATGAAGCTTTCTTT. This sequence encodes CAIRADEAFF. The gene calls are TRBV10-3 and TRBJ1-1, with D unclear. The V and J ends lost 6 bases and 7 bases respectively, with 6 bases between them. CDR3 size: 10 residues. In germline, CDR1 is ENHRY, CDR2 SYGVKD.

The CDR3 DNA reads TGTGCCAGCAGCCTCAACAGGGGCACCGGGGAGCTGTTTTTT. Its protein product is CASSLNRGTGELFF. The chain joins TRBV7-9 to TRBJ2-2, with 7 bases identical to TRBD1. V lost 5 bases and J lost 4; bases outside the gene matches: 4. Germline assignment: CDR1 SEHNR and CDR2 FQNEAQ (reference sequence). This CDR3 contains 14 residues.

In this sample, this clone turned up a few times. J is TRBJ2-5 and V is TRBV19, with TRBD1 matching over 8 bases. CDR1 and CDR2 (germline): LNHDA, SQIVND (reference sequence). The CDR3 runs to 19 residues. Trimming removed 1 base from V and 1 base from J; junction bases left unmatched: 14. The CDR3 region has the DNA TGTGCCAGTAGTATAGCTGAGCTTCGGACAGGGCAACTCCAAGAGACCCAGTACTTC. Amino acids: CASSIAELRTGQLQETQYF.

In this sample, this clone turned up a few times. The J gene is TRBJ1-5, the V gene TRBV7-2; the D is unclear. This CDR3 contains 12 residues. V dropped 8 bases and J dropped 6 bases, with 11 bases sitting between them. Germline CDR1 reads SGHTA; CDR2 reads FQGNSA. The CDR3 sequence is CASSGFSQPQHF. For the CDR3, the DNA is TGTGCCAGCTCAGGTTTTAGTCAGCCCCAGCATTTT.

The rearrangement joins TRBV2 to TRBJ1-2, with D perhaps matching TRBD1 (5 bases). The CDR3 runs to 14 residues. V was trimmed by 4 bases and J by 4 bases, leaving 13 bases between them. Germline V gene sequence: CDR1 SNHLY, CDR2 FYNNEI. The chain's CDR3 is CASSAVLGGYGYTF. As DNA, the CDR3 is TGTGCCAGCAGTGCAGTACTCGGGGGCTATGGCTACACCTTC.

This clone was recorded only once. V and J are TRBV5-1 and TRBJ1-2, with 8 bases fitting TRBD1. The germline V gene has CDR1 SGHRS and CDR2 YFSETQ. V dropped 0 bases and J dropped 7; count of bases not matched to a gene: 2. CDR3 length: 13 residues. Here the CDR3 reads CASSLGRGPGYTF. CDR3 sequence (DNA): TGCGCCAGCAGCTTGGGCAGGGGGCCTGGCTACACCTTC.

The rearrangement uses TRBV7-9 and TRBJ1-1; no clear D. Trimming removed 2 bases at V and 1 base at J, with 8 bases between. The CDR3 contains 14 residues. CDR1 is SEHNR, CDR2 FQNEAQ, per germline (reference sequence). CDR3 sequence reads: CASSLSIGNTEAFF. The CDR3 DNA reads TGTGCCAGCAGCTTAAGCATCGGGAACACTGAAGCTTTCTTT.

This clone was seen a handful of times. The V and J genes are TRBV29-1 and TRBJ1-1; TRBD1 is a possible D gene (6 bases). Germline-derived CDR1 and CDR2 are SQVTM and ANQGSEA. The length of the CDR3 is 14 residues. Trimming left V 6 bases short and J 4 bases short, with 18 bases between. The CDR3 sequence: CSVTPTGRGTEAFF. DNA of the CDR3: TGCAGCGTCACTCCTACAGGGCGAGGCACTGAAGCTTTCTTT.

This clone was observed a single time. The chain combines TRBV19 with TRBJ2-3, with 12 bases lining up with TRBD2. J was trimmed by 4 bases and V by 6 bases; bases with no gene match: 5. The CDR3 length is 15 residues. Germline loops: CDR1 LNHDA, CDR2 SQIVND (reference sequence). DNA for the CDR3: TGTGCCAGTAGCCCGGGACTAGCGGGCTCAGATACGCAGTATTTT. This gives the protein CASSPGLAGSDTQYF.

V is TRBV7-9 and J is TRBJ2-2, with D possibly matching TRBD2 (7 bases). V was clipped by 5 bases and J by 1 base, with 11 bases between them. There are 15 residues in the CDR3. CDR1 is SEHNR and CDR2 is FQNEAQ in the germline V gene (reference sequence). Here the CDR3 reads CASSLGGQNTGELFF. DNA for the CDR3: TGTGCCAGCAGCCTCGGGGGGCAGAACACCGGGGAGCTGTTTTTT.